The 28 T cell receptor beta chains presented below share a single source sample, sequenced in a study of blood T cell repertoires in COVID-19. Generated by immunoSEQ multiplex PCR, the TCRdb table keeps only in-frame clones and is missing some. Counted here are 260,000 or so clones, 75% to 90% occurring once; the ten biggest clones make up roughly 2.5%. The sample was PBMCs or T cells enriched from blood (not recorded which). These receptors were collected from a woman aged 50 to 60 who had recovered from COVID-19.

The rearrangement joins TRBV19 to TRBJ2-7; TRBD1 aligns across 7 bases. Germline-derived CDR1 and CDR2 are LNHDA and SQIVND (reference sequence). The CDR3 is 13 amino acids. V was clipped by 6 bases and J by 2 bases; unmatched bases: 4. The CDR3 loop reads CASSRDSTYEQYF. The CDR3, as DNA: TGTGCCAGTAGCCGGGACAGTACCTACGAGCAGTACTTC. The variable domain in full, with the rest retrieved from reference TRBV19 and TRBJ2-7, is DGGITQSPKYLFRKEGQNVTLSCEQNLNHDAMYWYRQDPGQGLRLIYYSQIVNDFQKGDIAEGYSVSREKKESFPLTVTSAQKNPTAFYLCASSRDSTYEQYFGPGTRLTVT.

The chain employs TRBV5-1 and TRBJ1-2, with 7 bases fitting TRBD1. The CDR3 runs to 15 residues. V shed 0 bases, J shed 5 bases, and the junction held 7 bases outside the gene matches. The germline V gene has CDR1 SGHRS and CDR2 YFSETQ. CDR3 protein: CASSLEEGAWYGYTF. CDR3 nucleotide sequence: TGCGCCAGCAGCTTGGAAGAGGGGGCATGGTATGGCTACACCTTC.

The genes are TRBV10-2 and TRBJ1-1; 9 bases align to TRBD1. Germline-derived CDR1 and CDR2 are WSHSY and SAAADI. J lost 2 bases, V lost 3 bases, and 7 bases had no gene match. The CDR3 loop spans 16 amino acids. The CDR3 DNA reads as TGCGCCAGCAGTGACCTGACACAGGGGGCCAACACTGAAGCTTTCTTT. This translates into CASSDLTQGANTEAFF.

The V and J genes are TRBV7-2 and TRBJ1-1; 11 nucleotides line up with TRBD1. From germline, CDR1 is SGHTA and CDR2 FQGNSA. V was clipped by 1 base and J by 5 bases; unmatched bases: 6. The CDR3 runs to 16 residues. CDR3: CASSLGDRGRGTEAFF. The CDR3 region has the DNA TGTGCCAGCAGCTTAGGGGACAGGGGGAGAGGAACTGAAGCTTTCTTT.

V gene TRBV29-1 combines with J gene TRBJ1-4; no clear D gene. Trimming left V 2 bases short and J 0 bases short, with 7 bases between. This CDR3 comprises 14 residues. Germline CDR1 SQVTM, CDR2 ANQGSEA. The CDR3 region is CSVEQAATNEKLFF. The DNA for the CDR3 is TGCAGCGTTGAACAGGCTGCAACTAATGAAAAACTGTTTTTT.

The V call is TRBV29-1, the J call TRBJ2-2; a weak D match, TRBD2 (6 bases). Germline V gene sequence: CDR1 SQVTM, CDR2 ANQGSEA. Trimming shortened V by 5 bases and J by 4 bases, and 17 bases separated the two germline ends. CDR3 length equals 15 residues. The CDR3 region is CSVRPGLTLTGELFF. The CDR3, as DNA: TGCAGCGTTCGACCGGGACTCACGCTCACCGGGGAGCTGTTTTTT.

There are a few counts of this clone. The chain links TRBV11-2 to TRBJ2-1; the match to TRBD1 covers 7 bases. J lost 10 bases, V lost 3 bases, and 12 bases had no gene match. Germline-derived CDR1 and CDR2 are SGHAT and FQNNGV. The CDR3 loop spans 15 amino acids. Here the CDR3 DNA reads TGTGCCAGCAGCTTGGCAGGGGGTTTTGGGGGCGAGCAGTTCTTC. This codes for CASSLAGGFGGEQFF.

This clone occurred a few times. The V gene is TRBV25-1, the J gene TRBJ2-2; TRBD2 matches 8 bases. V lost 7 bases to trimming and J lost 5 bases; unmatched junction nucleotides: 6. The CDR3 is made up of 14 amino acids. Germline CDR1 reads MGHDK; CDR2 reads SYGVNS. The CDR3 DNA reads TGTGCCAGCACCCACGGGAGGGAGACCGGGGAGCTGTTTTTT. This encodes CASTHGRETGELFF.

This clone has only a few counts. Other nucleotide sequences from this sample produce the same CDR3. V usage is TRBV9 and J usage is TRBJ1-2; TRBD1 is a possible D gene (6 bases). V lost 0 bases, J lost 2 bases, and 8 bases lay in between. This CDR3 region has 14 residues. From germline, CDR1 is SGDLS and CDR2 YYNGEE. The CDR3 DNA follows: TGTGCCAGCAGCGTAGACCAGGGGAACTATGGCTACACCTTC. Its protein product is CASSVDQGNYGYTF.

The chain uses TRBV21-1 and TRBJ2-7; the DNA was not compared with TRBD1, the D call given in the table. TRBV21-1 has pseudogene status. The CDR3 is 13 amino acids. The CDR3 nucleotides are TGTGCCAGCAGCAAAAGACAGAACTACGAGCAGTACTTC. Translated: CASSKRQNYEQYF.

The CDR3: CASRRTSGSRTDTQYF. The DNA of the CDR3 is TGTGCCAGCCGGCGGACTAGCGGGAGTAGGACAGATACGCAGTATTTT. The chain joins TRBV14 to TRBJ2-3, with TRBD2 matching over 13 bases. Germline V lookup: CDR1 SGHDN, CDR2 FVKESK. This CDR3 comprises 16 residues. V shed 8 bases and J 3 bases; nucleotides not matched to a gene: 8.

The rearrangement links TRBV30 to TRBJ2-1, with TRBD2 identical over 9 bases. The junction had 4 bases not matched to a gene; V was cut back by 1 base and J by 6 bases. This CDR3 region has 14 residues. Germline V lookup: CDR1 GTSNPN, CDR2 SVGIG (reference sequence). CDR3 DNA: TGTGCCTGGAGTGCAGCGGGAGGTGGCAATGAGCAGTTCTTC. It codes for CAWSAAGGGNEQFF.

The chain is built from TRBV10-2 and TRBJ1-1, with TRBD1 matching over 9 bases. Germline V gives CDR1 WSHSY, CDR2 SAAADI. The CDR3 has 13 amino acids. The ends lost 10 bases at V and 3 bases at J; junction bases unmatched: 6. The DNA of the CDR3 is TGCGCCACCCGGACAGGGGAGGACACTGAAGCTTTCTTT. Translated, it gives CATRTGEDTEAFF.

The chain recombines TRBV11-2 with TRBJ1-3, with D hard to call. Germline values: CDR1 SGHAT, CDR2 FQNNGV. CDR3 size: 15 residues. The V and J ends lost 5 bases and 0 bases respectively, with 11 bases between them. As DNA, the CDR3 is TGTGCCAGCAGCAAAGACGGGGACTCTGGAAACACCATATATTTT. This gives the protein CASSKDGDSGNTIYF.

V gene TRBV18 combines with J gene TRBJ1-2; TRBD1 agrees at 7 bases. J was trimmed by 5 bases and V by 6 bases; bases with no gene match: 9. Germline values: CDR1 KGHSH, CDR2 LQKENI. This CDR3 is built from 14 residues. CDR3 bases: TGTGCCAGCTCCGAACAGGGGACAAATTATGGCTACACCTTC. It specifies CASSEQGTNYGYTF. The whole variable domain, filled in from reference TRBV18 and TRBJ1-2, reads NAGVMQNPRHLVRRRGQEARLRCSPMKGHSHVYWYRQLPEEGLKFMVYLQKENIIDESGMPKERFSAEFPKEGPSILRIQQVVRGDSAAYFCASSEQGTNYGYTFGSGTRLTVV.

The chain recombines TRBV10-3 with TRBJ1-2; tentatively, D is TRBD1 (5 bases). The CDR3 loop spans 14 amino acids. V lost 10 bases to trimming and J lost 3 bases, with 18 bases between them. Looked up from germline, CDR1 is ENHRY and CDR2 is SYGVKD. Here the CDR3 DNA reads TGTGCCAACCGGGACGGCGGGAATCACTATGGCTACACCTTC. Translation: CANRDGGNHYGYTF.

The J gene is TRBJ2-2, the V gene TRBV7-9; 10 nucleotides agree with TRBD2. Germline trimming cut 5 bases from V and 9 bases from J; bases unmatched to any gene: 9. The length of the CDR3 is 15 residues. Per the germline V gene, CDR1 is SEHNR and CDR2 is FQNEAQ (reference sequence). The CDR3 DNA sequence: TGTGCCAGCAGCAATTCTAGCGGGAGTATGAGGGAGCTGTTTTTT. Protein sequence: CASSNSSGSMRELFF.

V and J are TRBV14 and TRBJ1-1; D possibly corresponds to TRBD1 (6 bases). In germline, CDR1 is SGHDN, CDR2 FVKESK. This CDR3 has 12 residues. Trimming stripped 2 bases from V and 9 bases from J, with 10 bases between. Here the CDR3 reads CASSQMTGKAFF. The CDR3 DNA reads as TGTGCCAGCAGCCAAATGACAGGTAAAGCTTTCTTT.

This rearrangement joins TRBV14 to TRBJ1-2; the match to TRBD1 covers 7 bases. Germline V lookup: CDR1 SGHDN, CDR2 FVKESK. CDR3 length equals 13 residues. V was clipped by 6 bases and J by 4 bases; unmatched bases: 5. This CDR3 reads CASRRQGLYGYTF. The DNA for the CDR3 is TGTGCCAGCAGACGACAGGGTCTCTATGGCTACACCTTC.

CDR3 sequence reads: CASSLGGLASDSYEQYF. The CDR3 DNA reads TGTGCCAGCAGCTTGGGAGGCCTAGCCTCGGACTCCTACGAGCAGTACTTC. The chain is built from TRBV5-6 and TRBJ2-7; D might be TRBD2 (5 bases). This CDR3 spans 17 amino acids. CDR1 and CDR2 (germline): SGHDT, YYEEEE. V gave up 0 bases and J gave up 0 bases, with 16 bases separating them.

The V call is TRBV9, the J call TRBJ2-2, with D perhaps matching TRBD1 (5 bases). Germline CDR1 SGDLS, CDR2 YYNGEE. Trimming removed 0 bases at V and 1 base at J, with 7 bases between. CDR3 length: 15 residues. The CDR3 loop reads CASSVVQGNTGELFF. CDR3 sequence (DNA): TGTGCCAGCAGCGTAGTTCAGGGGAACACCGGGGAGCTGTTTTTT.

The rearrangement joins TRBV6-5 to TRBJ2-2; 7 bases align to TRBD2. V trimming: 6 bases; J trimming: 5 bases; junction bases outside the gene matches: 9. Germline V lookup: CDR1 MNHEY, CDR2 SVGAGI. The CDR3 is made up of 15 amino acids. The CDR3 bases are TGTGCCAGCAGAACGCAGGGAGCGGGGACCGGGGAGCTGTTTTTT. It translates to CASRTQGAGTGELFF.

The gene calls are TRBV30 and TRBJ1-2; D ambiguous. From germline, CDR1 is GTSNPN and CDR2 SVGIG (reference sequence). Trimming stripped 4 bases from V and 8 bases from J, with 23 bases between. This CDR3 is 15 amino acids long. The CDR3 region is CAWTTGRGGQIGYTF. CDR3 DNA: TGTGCCTGGACCACCGGCCGGGGTGGGCAGATCGGCTACACCTTC. Complete variable domain (other parts from reference TRBV30 and TRBJ1-2): SQTIHQWPATLVQPVGSPLSLECTVEGTSNPNLYWYRQAAGRGLQLLFYSVGIGQISSEVPQNLSASRPQDRQFILSSKKLLLSDSGFYLCAWTTGRGGQIGYTFGSGTRLTVV.

CDR3 DNA sequence: TGTGCCAGCAGTTACTCCGAGGGCCATGGCTACACCTTC. This sequence encodes CASSYSEGHGYTF. This chain connects TRBV6-5 to TRBJ1-2; unclear D gene. The CDR3 is 13 amino acids. With 0 bases removed from V and 6 bases from J, the gap between germline ends came to 8 bases. Germline CDR1 and CDR2: MNHEY and SVGAGI.

The CDR3 region is CASSALRGQGVGNTIYF. The CDR3 DNA reads as TGTGCCAGCAGTGCGCTCCGCGGACAGGGGGTTGGAAACACCATATATTTT. The gene calls are TRBV6-1 and TRBJ1-3; 10 bases are shared with TRBD1. The J segment lost 3 bases and the V segment lost 4 bases, leaving 9 bases of the junction unmatched. The V gene's germline CDR1 is MNHNS and CDR2 SASEGT. The CDR3 extends over 17 amino acids.

By frequency in the sample, this clone is medium-sized. The chain uses TRBV4-3 and TRBJ1-1; D gene ambiguous. The CDR3 is 12 amino acids. Trimming removed 0 bases from V and 4 bases from J, with 3 bases in between. From germline, CDR1 is LGHNA and CDR2 YSLEER. The CDR3 spells CASSQDSTEAFF. Written as DNA, the CDR3 is TGCGCCAGCAGCCAAGACAGCACTGAAGCTTTCTTT.

This chain connects TRBV30 to TRBJ1-5, with 7 bases identical to TRBD1. CDR1 is GTSNPN, CDR2 SVGIG, per germline (reference sequence). CDR3 length: 14 amino acids. V shed 0 bases and J 7 bases; nucleotides not matched to a gene: 6. Here the CDR3 reads CAWSVHRGEQPQHF. The CDR3 nucleotides are TGTGCCTGGAGTGTACACAGGGGAGAACAGCCCCAGCATTTT.

The gene calls are TRBV10-3 and TRBJ1-3; D is undetermined. In germline, CDR1 is ENHRY, CDR2 SYGVKD. V was clipped by 11 bases and J by 2 bases, with 13 bases between them. The CDR3 sequence is 13 residues long. CDR3 sequence: CAVREVAGNTIYF. The DNA of the CDR3 is TGTGCCGTGCGGGAGGTTGCTGGAAACACCATATATTTT.